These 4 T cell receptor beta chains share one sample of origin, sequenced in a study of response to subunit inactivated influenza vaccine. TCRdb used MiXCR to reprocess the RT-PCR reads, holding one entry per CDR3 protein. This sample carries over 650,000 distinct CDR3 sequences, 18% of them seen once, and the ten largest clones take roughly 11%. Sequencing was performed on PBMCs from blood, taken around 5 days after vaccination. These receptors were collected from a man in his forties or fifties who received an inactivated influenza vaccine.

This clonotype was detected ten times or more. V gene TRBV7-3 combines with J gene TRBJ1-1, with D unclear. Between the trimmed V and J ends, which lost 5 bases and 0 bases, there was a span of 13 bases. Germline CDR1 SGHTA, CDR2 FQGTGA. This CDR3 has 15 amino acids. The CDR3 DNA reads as TGTGCCAGCAGCACTCGGCCAGACATGAACACTGAAGCTTTCTTT. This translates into CASSTRPDMNTEAFF.

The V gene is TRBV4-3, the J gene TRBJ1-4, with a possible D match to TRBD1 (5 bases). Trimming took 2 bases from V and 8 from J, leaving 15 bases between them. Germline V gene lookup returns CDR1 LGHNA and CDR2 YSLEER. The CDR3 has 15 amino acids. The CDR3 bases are TGCGCCAGCAGCCAAACGACAGTTATGAGGGAAAAACTGTTTTTT. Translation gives CASSQTTVMREKLFF.

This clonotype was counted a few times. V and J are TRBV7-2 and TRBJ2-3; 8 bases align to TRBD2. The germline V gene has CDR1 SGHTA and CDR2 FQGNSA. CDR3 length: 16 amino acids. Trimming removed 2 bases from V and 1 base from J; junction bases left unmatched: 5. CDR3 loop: CASSLWAGGGTDTQYF. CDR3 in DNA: TGTGCCAGCAGCTTATGGGCGGGGGGAGGCACAGATACGCAGTATTTT.

CDR3 DNA: TGCAGTGCACCCCGGACAGGGGAGAATTCACCCCTCCACTTT. This sequence encodes CSAPRTGENSPLHF. This rearrangement joins TRBV20-1 to TRBJ1-6; 9 bases map to TRBD1. The length of the CDR3 is 14 residues. The germline gives CDR1 DFQATT, CDR2 SNEGSKA (reference sequence). Trimming took 6 bases from V and 7 from J; bases not matched to a gene: 7.